This record covers a single T cell receptor beta chain. Its antigen remains unknown. CDR3 length: 14 amino acids. Germline V CDR1 and CDR2: MNHEY, SMNVEV (reference sequence). V was clipped by 5 bases and J by 6 bases; unmatched bases: 6. This sample is drawn from a study of cytomegalovirus exposure and HLA in healthy donors. Points from the study as a whole: Reportedly, fewer N-insertions than the roughly 690-donor mean appeared in an Asian-associated ancestry cluster in a later analysis. The availability of immune exposure information extended only to CMV serostatus.

This PCR relied on a set of 60 Vbeta primers and 13 Jbeta primers. Repertoires were generated with immunoSEQ multiplex PCR, while TCRdb's copy carries only in-frame clones and drops some. This table has 95,000 to 100,000 clones, around 69% appearing once. This receptor was taken from a woman in her sixties or seventies in good health and CMV-seropositive. Sample: PBMCs. The rearrangement joins TRBV27 to TRBJ2-1; 8 bases match TRBD1. The CDR3 region is CASSRGDRINEQFF. The CDR3 region has the DNA TGTGCCAGCAGTCGTGGGGACAGGATCAATGAGCAGTTCTTC.